The 12 T cell receptor beta chains presented below share a single source sample, sequenced in a study of early T cells in non-severe SARS-CoV-2 infection. In TCRdb, the 5' RACE reads were re-called with MiXCR into one record per CDR3 protein. Here the sample spans tens of thousands of distinct CDR3 sequences, 9% to 15% being singletons. Sequenced material: whole blood. All receptors derive from an adult who was a healthcare worker with PCR-confirmed SARS-CoV-2 infection or an uninfected control (not recorded which).

This clonotype was counted many times. The chain uses TRBV20-1 and TRBJ2-6, with D possibly TRBD2 on 5 matching bases. Trimming removed 5 bases at V and 4 bases at J, with 18 bases between. The CDR3 is 16 residues long. Per germline, CDR1 DFQATT and CDR2 SNEGSKA (reference sequence). This CDR3 reads CSALRVGPGGANVLTF. The CDR3 DNA is TGCAGTGCTCTCCGAGTCGGCCCGGGAGGGGCCAACGTCCTGACTTTC.

The sample holds a few counts of this clonotype. The V gene is TRBV20-1, the J gene TRBJ2-3; TRBD1 matches at 11 bases. Trimming took 5 bases from V and 3 from J; bases not matched to a gene: 7. This CDR3 is built from 15 residues. Germline-derived CDR1 and CDR2 are DFQATT and SNEGSKA (reference sequence). The CDR3 is CSASADRGLTDTQYF. As DNA, the CDR3 is TGCAGTGCTTCCGCGGACAGGGGGCTAACAGATACGCAGTATTTT.

This clonotype was counted between two and nine times. The V gene is TRBV4-1, the J gene TRBJ1-5; D call uncertain. The germline CDR1 and CDR2 sequences are MGHRA and YSYEKL. The CDR3 is made up of 15 amino acids. V was cut by 4 bases and J by 2 bases, with 12 bases left in between. CDR3 amino acids: CASSPDPAGNQPQHF. CDR3 in DNA: TGCGCCAGCAGCCCCGACCCGGCTGGCAATCAGCCCCAGCATTTT.

At least ten counts were recorded for this clonotype. This chain links TRBV6-5 with TRBJ2-7; D possibly uses TRBD1 or TRBD2 (6 bases each). CDR3 size: 14 residues. Germline lookup yields CDR1 MNHEY and CDR2 SVGAGI. V lost 5 bases and J lost 5, with 16 bases in between. The CDR3 DNA follows: TGTGCCAGCAGTCGGGGGCCTATTGAACACGAGCAGTACTTC. This gives the protein CASSRGPIEHEQYF.

This clonotype has a count of ten or more. The chain uses TRBV7-2 and TRBJ1-2; 7 nucleotides agree with TRBD1. Germline CDR1 reads SGHTA; CDR2 reads FQGNSA. After removal of 5 bases from V and 6 bases from J, the junction contained 6 bases not matched to a gene. CDR3 length equals 13 residues. CDR3 amino acids: CASSIGQVNGYTF. For the CDR3, the DNA is TGTGCCAGCAGCATCGGACAGGTCAATGGCTACACCTTC.

V usage is TRBV6-2 or TRBV6-3 and J usage is TRBJ1-1, with a weak D call TRBD1 (6 bases). The ends were cut back, 8 bases at V and 1 base at J, with 14 bases in the middle. The length of the CDR3 is 14 residues. Germline V lookup: CDR1 MNHEY, CDR2 SVGEGT. DNA of the CDR3: TGTGCCAGCGAGACCTGGGGACAGAACACTGAAGCTTTCTTT. It is translated as CASETWGQNTEAFF.

In this sample, this clonotype turned up many times. The rearrangement joins TRBV19 to TRBJ2-1; either TRBD1 or TRBD2 may supply D (5 bases each). Per the germline V gene, CDR1 is LNHDA and CDR2 is SQIVND (reference sequence). V shed 8 bases and J shed 8 bases, with 16 bases lying between them. This CDR3 region has 13 residues. The CDR3 here is CASASRRGDEQFF. DNA of the CDR3: TGTGCCAGTGCTAGCAGGCGAGGGGATGAGCAGTTCTTC.

This sequence joins TRBV2 and TRBJ1-4; D gene ambiguous. The germline V gene encodes CDR1 SNHLY and CDR2 FYNNEI. The CDR3 is made up of 18 amino acids. V lost 4 bases to trimming and J lost 3 bases, with 21 bases between them. The CDR3 nucleotides are TGTGCCAGCAGTGGATCTCCTACTATATCCTCGGCTAATGAAAAACTGTTTTTT. Translating gives CASSGSPTISSANEKLFF. Supplemented by reference TRBV2 and TRBJ1-4, the full variable domain reads EPEVTQTPSHQVTQMGQEVILRCVPISNHLYFYWYRQILGQKVEFLVSFYNNEISEKSEIFDDQFSVERPDGSNFTLKIRSTKLEDSAMYFCASSGSPTISSANEKLFFGSGTQLSVL.

This clonotype was counted ten times or more. The gene calls are TRBV11-2 and TRBJ2-2; 7 bases match TRBD2. The CDR3 runs to 18 residues. Unmatched junction bases numbered 8, after V lost 0 bases and J lost 1 base. Looked up from germline, CDR1 is SGHAT and CDR2 is FQNNGV. CDR3 bases: TGTGCCAGCAGCTTAGACCTTCGCCTAGCGGAGAACACCGGGGAGCTGTTTTTT. Translated, it gives CASSLDLRLAENTGELFF. Full variable domain (rest looked up from reference TRBV11-2 and TRBJ2-2): EAGVAQSPRYKIIEKRQSVAFWCNPISGHATLYWYQQILGQGPKLLIQFQNNGVVDDSQLPKDRFSAERLKGVDSTLKIQPAKLEDSAVYLCASSLDLRLAENTGELFFGEGSRLTVL.

This clonotype was seen ten or more times. V is TRBV13 and J is TRBJ2-2, with 9 bases identical to TRBD1. Germline loops: CDR1 PRHDT, CDR2 FYEKMQ (reference sequence). Germline trimming cut 4 bases from V and 3 bases from J; bases unmatched to any gene: 6. This CDR3 comprises 16 residues. In nucleotides, the CDR3 is TGTGCCAGCAGCTGGAGGACAGGGGACTACACCGGGGAGCTGTTTTTT. It codes for CASSWRTGDYTGELFF. Complete variable domain (other parts from reference TRBV13 and TRBJ2-2): AAGVIQSPRHLIKEKRETATLKCYPIPRHDTVYWYQQGPGQDPQFLISFYEKMQSDKGSIPDRFSAQQFSDYHSELNMSSLELGDSALYFCASSWRTGDYTGELFFGEGSRLTVL.

The chain recombines TRBV6-5 with TRBJ2-1, with TRBD2 identical over 13 bases. V was pared by 5 bases and J by 9 bases, with 10 bases of the junction left unmatched. The CDR3 spans 16 residues. Germline CDR1 is MNHEY and CDR2 is SVGAGI. The CDR3 nucleotides are TGTGCCAGCAGTACCCGGACTAGCGGGAGTATCGGTGAGCAGTTCTTC. It specifies CASSTRTSGSIGEQFF.

The chain joins TRBV18 to TRBJ2-7; 7 bases map to TRBD2. From germline, CDR1 is KGHSH and CDR2 LQKENI. Trimming took 2 bases from V and 2 from J; bases not matched to a gene: 6. The CDR3 consists of 15 residues. The CDR3 protein is CASSPNPGLAYEQYF. The CDR3 nucleotides read TGTGCCAGCTCACCAAACCCCGGACTAGCCTACGAGCAGTACTTC.